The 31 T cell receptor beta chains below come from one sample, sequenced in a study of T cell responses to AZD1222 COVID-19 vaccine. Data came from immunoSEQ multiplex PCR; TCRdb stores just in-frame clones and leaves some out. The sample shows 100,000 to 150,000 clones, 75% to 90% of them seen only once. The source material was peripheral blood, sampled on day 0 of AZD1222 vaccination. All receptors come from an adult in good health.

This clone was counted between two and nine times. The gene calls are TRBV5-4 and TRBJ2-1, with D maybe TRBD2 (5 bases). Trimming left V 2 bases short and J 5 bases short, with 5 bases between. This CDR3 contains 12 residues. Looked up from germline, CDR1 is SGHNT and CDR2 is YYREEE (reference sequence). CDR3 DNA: TGTGCCAGCAGCTTCGGGAACAATGAGCAGTTCTTC. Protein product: CASSFGNNEQFF.

The CDR3 loop reads CASSKGGQETQYF. The CDR3 DNA follows: TGTGCCAGCAGCAAAGGAGGTCAAGAGACCCAGTACTTC. The V and J genes are TRBV5-6 and TRBJ2-5; D might be TRBD2 (5 bases). The CDR3 totals 13 residues. Trimming stripped 4 bases from V and 2 bases from J, with 9 bases between. Germline CDR1 and CDR2: SGHDT and YYEEEE.

The CDR3 nucleotides read TGTGCCAGCAGGCAGACCCCCGGGACAGGAAAGCGGCCCCAGCATTTT. Protein: CASRQTPGTGKRPQHF. The chain employs TRBV5-5 and TRBJ1-5; 8 bases fit TRBD1. The trim removed 5 bases at V and 9 bases at J, leaving 16 bases unmatched. Looked up from germline, CDR1 is SGHKS and CDR2 is YYEKEE (reference sequence). This CDR3 spans 16 amino acids.

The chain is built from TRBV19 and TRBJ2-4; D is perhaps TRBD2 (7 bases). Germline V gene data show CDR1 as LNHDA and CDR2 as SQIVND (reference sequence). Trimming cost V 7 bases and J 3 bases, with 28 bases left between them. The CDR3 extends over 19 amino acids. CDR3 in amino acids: CASTPDSKGGEWVKNIQYF. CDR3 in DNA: TGTGCCAGTACCCCGGACAGCAAAGGGGGGGAGTGGGTCAAAAACATTCAGTACTTC.

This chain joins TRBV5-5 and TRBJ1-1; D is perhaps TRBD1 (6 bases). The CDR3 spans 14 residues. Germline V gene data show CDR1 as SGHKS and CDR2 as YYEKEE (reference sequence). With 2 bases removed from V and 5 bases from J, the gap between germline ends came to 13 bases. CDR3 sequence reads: CASSFQGQGTEAFF. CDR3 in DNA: TGTGCCAGCAGCTTTCAGGGCCAGGGGACTGAAGCTTTCTTT.

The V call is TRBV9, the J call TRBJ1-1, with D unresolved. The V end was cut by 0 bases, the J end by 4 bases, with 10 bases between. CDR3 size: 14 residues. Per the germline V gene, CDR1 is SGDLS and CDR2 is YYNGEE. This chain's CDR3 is CASSVGIGGTEAFF. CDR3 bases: TGTGCCAGCAGCGTAGGGATTGGCGGCACTGAAGCTTTCTTT.

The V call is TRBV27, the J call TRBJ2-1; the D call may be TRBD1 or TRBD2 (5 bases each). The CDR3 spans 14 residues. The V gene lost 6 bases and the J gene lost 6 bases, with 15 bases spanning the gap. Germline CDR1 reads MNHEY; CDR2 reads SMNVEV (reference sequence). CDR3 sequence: CASSWGLSSNEQFF. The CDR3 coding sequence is TGTGCCAGCAGCTGGGGGTTGTCTAGCAATGAGCAGTTCTTC.

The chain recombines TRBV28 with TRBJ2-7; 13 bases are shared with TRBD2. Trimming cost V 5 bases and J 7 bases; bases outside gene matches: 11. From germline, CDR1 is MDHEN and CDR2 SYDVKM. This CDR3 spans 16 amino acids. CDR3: CASSPIRLAGGREQYF. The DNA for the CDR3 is TGTGCCAGCAGTCCCATTCGACTAGCGGGGGGCCGGGAGCAGTACTTC.

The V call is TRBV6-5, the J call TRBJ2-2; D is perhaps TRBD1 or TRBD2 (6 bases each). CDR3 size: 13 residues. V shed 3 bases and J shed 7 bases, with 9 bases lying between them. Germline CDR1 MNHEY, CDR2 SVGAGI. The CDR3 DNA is TGTGCCAGCAGTTATAGGGGGGTCGGGGAGCTGTTTTTT. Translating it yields CASSYRGVGELFF.

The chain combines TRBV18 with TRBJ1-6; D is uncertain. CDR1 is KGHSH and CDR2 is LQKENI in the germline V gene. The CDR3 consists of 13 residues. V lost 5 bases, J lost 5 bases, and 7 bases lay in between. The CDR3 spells CASSNGNNSPLHF. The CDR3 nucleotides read TGTGCCAGCTCAAACGGAAATAATTCACCCCTCCACTTT.

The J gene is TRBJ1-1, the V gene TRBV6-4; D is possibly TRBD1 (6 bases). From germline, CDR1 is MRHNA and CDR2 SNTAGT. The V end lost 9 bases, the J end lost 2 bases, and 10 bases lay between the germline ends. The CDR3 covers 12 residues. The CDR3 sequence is CARGGANTEAFF. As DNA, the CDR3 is TGTGCCAGAGGGGGGGCCAACACTGAAGCTTTCTTT.

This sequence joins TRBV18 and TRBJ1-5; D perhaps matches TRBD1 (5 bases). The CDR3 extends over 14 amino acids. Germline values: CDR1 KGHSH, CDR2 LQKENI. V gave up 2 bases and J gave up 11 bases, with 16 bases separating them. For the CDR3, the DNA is TGTGCCAGCTCACCAGGGGCCACCCCATGGTCCCAGCATTTT. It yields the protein CASSPGATPWSQHF.

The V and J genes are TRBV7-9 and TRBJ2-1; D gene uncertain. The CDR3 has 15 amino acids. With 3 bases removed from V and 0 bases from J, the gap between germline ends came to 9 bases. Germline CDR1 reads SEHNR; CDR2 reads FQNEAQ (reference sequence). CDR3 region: CASSLRTSSYNEQFF. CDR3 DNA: TGTGCCAGCAGCTTGAGAACGAGCTCCTACAATGAGCAGTTCTTC.

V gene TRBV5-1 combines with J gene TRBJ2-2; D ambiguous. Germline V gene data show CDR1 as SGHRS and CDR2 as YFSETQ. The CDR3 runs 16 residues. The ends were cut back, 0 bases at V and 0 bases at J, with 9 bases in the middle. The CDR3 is CASSLEVPPNTGELFF. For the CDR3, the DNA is TGCGCCAGCAGCTTGGAGGTCCCCCCGAACACCGGGGAGCTGTTTTTT.

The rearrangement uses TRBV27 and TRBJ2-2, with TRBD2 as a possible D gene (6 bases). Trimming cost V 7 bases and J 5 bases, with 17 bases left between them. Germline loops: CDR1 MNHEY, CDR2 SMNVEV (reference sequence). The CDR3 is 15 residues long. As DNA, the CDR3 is TGTGCCAGCACCCGGGGAGGATTGGGGACCGGGGAGCTGTTTTTT. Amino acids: CASTRGGLGTGELFF.

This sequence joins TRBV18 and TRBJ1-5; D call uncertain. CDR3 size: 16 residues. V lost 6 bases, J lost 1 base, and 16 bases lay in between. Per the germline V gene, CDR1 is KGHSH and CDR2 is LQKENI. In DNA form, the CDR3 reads TGTGCCAGCTCCCCAAGACCTGGGAGGAGCAATCAGCCCCAGCATTTT. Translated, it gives CASSPRPGRSNQPQHF.

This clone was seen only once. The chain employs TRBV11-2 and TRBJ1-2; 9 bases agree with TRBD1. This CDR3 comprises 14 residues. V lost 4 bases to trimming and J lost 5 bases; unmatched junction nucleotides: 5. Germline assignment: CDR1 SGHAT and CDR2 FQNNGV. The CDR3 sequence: CASSYDRGKYGYTF. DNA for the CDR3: TGTGCCAGCAGCTACGACAGGGGGAAGTATGGCTACACCTTC.

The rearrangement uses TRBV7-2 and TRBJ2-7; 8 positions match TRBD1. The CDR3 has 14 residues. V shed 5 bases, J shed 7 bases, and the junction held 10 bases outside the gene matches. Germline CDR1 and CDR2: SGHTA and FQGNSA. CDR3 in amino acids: CASSPGQALGEQYF. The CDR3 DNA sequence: TGTGCCAGCAGCCCGGGACAGGCCTTAGGGGAGCAGTACTTC.

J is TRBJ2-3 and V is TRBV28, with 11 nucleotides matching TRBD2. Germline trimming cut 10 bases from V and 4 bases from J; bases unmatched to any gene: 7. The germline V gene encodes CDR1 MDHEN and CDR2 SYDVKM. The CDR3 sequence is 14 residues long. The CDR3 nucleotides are TGTGCCACCCGACTAGCGGGGCGCCCAGATACGCAGTATTTT. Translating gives CATRLAGRPDTQYF.

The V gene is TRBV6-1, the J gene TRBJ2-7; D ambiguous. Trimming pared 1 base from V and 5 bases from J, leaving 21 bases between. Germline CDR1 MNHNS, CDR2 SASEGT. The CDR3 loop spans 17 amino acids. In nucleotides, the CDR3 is TGTGCCAGCAGTGAAGGTCGACTCTATGGGATTAGAGACGAGCAGTACTTC. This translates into CASSEGRLYGIRDEQYF.

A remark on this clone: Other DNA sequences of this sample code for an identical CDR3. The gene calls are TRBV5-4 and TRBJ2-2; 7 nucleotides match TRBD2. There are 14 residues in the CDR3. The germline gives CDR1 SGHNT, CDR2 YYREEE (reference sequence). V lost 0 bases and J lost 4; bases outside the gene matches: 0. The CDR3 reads CASSLAGGTGELFF. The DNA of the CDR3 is TGTGCCAGCAGCTTGGCGGGGGGCACCGGGGAGCTGTTTTTT.

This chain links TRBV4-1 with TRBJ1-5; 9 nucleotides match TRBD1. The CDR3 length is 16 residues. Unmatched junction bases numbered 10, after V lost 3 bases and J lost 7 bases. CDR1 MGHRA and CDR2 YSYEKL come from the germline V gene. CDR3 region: CASSHLTGGAGQPQHF. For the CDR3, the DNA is TGCGCCAGCAGCCATCTTACAGGGGGCGCCGGACAGCCCCAGCATTTT.

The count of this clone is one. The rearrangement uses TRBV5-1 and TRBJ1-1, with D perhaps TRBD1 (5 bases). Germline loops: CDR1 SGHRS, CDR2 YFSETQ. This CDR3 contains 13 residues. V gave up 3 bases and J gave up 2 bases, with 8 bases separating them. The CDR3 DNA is TGCGCCAGCAGCTCAGGGACCAACACTGAAGCTTTCTTT. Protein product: CASSSGTNTEAFF.

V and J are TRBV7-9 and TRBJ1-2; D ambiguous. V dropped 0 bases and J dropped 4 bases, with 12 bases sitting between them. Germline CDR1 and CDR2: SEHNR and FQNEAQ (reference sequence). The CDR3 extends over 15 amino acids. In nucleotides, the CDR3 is TGTGCCAGCAGCTTAGCGGGAGGCAGCGTCTATGGCTACACCTTC. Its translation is CASSLAGGSVYGYTF.

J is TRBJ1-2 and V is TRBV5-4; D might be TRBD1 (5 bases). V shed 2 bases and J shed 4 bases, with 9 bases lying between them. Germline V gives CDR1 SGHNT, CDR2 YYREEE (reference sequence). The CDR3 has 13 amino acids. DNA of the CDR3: TGTGCCAGCAGCTTTCTGGGGACCTATGGCTACACCTTC. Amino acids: CASSFLGTYGYTF.

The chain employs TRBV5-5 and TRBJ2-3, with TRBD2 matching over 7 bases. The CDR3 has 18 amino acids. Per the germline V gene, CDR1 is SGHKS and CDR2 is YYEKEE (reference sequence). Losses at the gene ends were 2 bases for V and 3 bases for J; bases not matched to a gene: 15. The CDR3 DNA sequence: TGTGCCAGCAGCTTCGGGGGGACCTCGCGAGTGGGTACAGATACGCAGTATTTT. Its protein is CASSFGGTSRVGTDTQYF. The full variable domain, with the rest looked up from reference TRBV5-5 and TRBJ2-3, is DAGVTQSPTHLIKTRGQQVTLRCSPISGHKSVSWYQQVLGQGPQFIFQYYEKEERGRGNFPDRFSARQFPNYSSELNVNALLLGDSALYLCASSFGGTSRVGTDTQYFGPGTRLTVL.

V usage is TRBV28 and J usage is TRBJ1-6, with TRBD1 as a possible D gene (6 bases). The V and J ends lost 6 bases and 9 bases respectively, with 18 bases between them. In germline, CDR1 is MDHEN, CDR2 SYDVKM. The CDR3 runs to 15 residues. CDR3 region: CASSRGSPIGSPLHF. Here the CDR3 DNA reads TGTGCCAGCAGCAGGGGCTCCCCCATAGGTTCACCCCTCCACTTT.

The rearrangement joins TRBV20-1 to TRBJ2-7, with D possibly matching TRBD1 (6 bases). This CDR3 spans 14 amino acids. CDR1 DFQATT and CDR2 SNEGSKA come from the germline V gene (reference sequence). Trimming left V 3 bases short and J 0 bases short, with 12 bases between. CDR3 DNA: TGCAGTGCTAGTGGTGACAGGAGCTCCTACGAGCAGTACTTC. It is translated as CSASGDRSSYEQYF.

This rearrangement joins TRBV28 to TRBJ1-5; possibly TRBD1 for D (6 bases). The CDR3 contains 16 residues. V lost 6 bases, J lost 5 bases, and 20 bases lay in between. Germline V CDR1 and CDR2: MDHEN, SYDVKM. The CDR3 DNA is TGTGCCAGCAGCCCCGTGGGGAGGGGGGCCTATCAGCCCCAGCATTTT. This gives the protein CASSPVGRGAYQPQHF.

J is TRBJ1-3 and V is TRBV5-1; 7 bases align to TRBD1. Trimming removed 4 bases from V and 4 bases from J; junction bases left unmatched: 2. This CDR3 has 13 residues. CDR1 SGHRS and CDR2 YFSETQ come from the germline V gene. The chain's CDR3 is CASSGGQGNTIYF. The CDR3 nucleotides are TGCGCCAGCAGCGGGGGACAGGGAAACACCATATATTTT.

CDR3 in amino acids: CSAESSWGKYF. In DNA form, the CDR3 reads TGCAGTGCTGAGTCGAGCTGGGGGAAGTACTTC. V and J are TRBV20-1 and TRBJ2-4; TRBD1 or TRBD2 may be the D gene (5 bases each). In germline, CDR1 is DFQATT, CDR2 SNEGSKA (reference sequence). Trimming shortened V by 5 bases and J by 14 bases, and 16 bases separated the two germline ends. The CDR3 covers 11 residues.